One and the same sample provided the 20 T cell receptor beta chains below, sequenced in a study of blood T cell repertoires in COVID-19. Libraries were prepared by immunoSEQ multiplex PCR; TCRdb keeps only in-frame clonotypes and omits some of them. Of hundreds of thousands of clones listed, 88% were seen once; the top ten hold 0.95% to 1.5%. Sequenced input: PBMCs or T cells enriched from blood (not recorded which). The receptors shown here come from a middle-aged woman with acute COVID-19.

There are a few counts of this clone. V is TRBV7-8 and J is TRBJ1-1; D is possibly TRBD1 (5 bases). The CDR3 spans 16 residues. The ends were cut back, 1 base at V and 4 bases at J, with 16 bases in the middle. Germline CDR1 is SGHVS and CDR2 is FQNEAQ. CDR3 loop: CASSLGSGKGVTEAFF. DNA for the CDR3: TGTGCCAGCAGCTTAGGGTCAGGGAAAGGGGTCACTGAAGCTTTCTTT.

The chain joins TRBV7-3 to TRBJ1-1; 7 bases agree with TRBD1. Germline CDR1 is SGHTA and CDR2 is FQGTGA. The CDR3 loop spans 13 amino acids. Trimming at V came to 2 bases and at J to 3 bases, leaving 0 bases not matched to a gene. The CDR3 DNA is TGTGCCAGCAGCTTAGACAGGGACACTGAAGCTTTCTTT. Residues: CASSLDRDTEAFF.

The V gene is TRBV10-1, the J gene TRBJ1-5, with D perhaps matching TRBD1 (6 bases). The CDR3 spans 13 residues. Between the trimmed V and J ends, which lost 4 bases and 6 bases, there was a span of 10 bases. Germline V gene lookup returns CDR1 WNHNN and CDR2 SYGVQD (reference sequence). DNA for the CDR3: TGCGCCAGCAGTGCGGACAGACTTCAGCCCCAGCATTTT. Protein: CASSADRLQPQHF.

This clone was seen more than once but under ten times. The CDR3 nucleotides are TGTGCCAGCAGGACTAGCGGGAGTATCTACGAGCAGTACTTC. As protein: CASRTSGSIYEQYF. The genes are TRBV28 and TRBJ2-7; 12 bases are shared with TRBD2. This CDR3 has 14 residues. The J segment lost 3 bases and the V segment lost 6 bases, leaving 3 bases of the junction unmatched. From germline, CDR1 is MDHEN and CDR2 SYDVKM.

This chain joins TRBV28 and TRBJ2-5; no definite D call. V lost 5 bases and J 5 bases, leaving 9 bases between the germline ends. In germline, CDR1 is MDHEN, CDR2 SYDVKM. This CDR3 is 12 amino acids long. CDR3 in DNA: TGTGCCAGCAGTCGCGGTCGGGAGACCCAGTACTTC. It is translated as CASSRGRETQYF.

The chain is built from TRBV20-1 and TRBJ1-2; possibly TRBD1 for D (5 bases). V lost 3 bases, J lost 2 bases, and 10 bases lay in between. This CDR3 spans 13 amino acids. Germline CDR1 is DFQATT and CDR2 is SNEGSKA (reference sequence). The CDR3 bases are TGCAGTGCTAGTTGGGGGGGGAACTATGGCTACACCTTC. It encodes CSASWGGNYGYTF.

In nucleotides, the CDR3 is TGTGCCACCAGCCCAGGGGGCTCCTCCCAGTACTTC. It encodes CATSPGGSSQYF. J is TRBJ2-5 and V is TRBV24-1; 8 nucleotides align to TRBD1. This CDR3 comprises 12 residues. In germline, CDR1 is KGHDR, CDR2 SFDVKD. The V gene end was trimmed by 7 bases and the J gene end by 9 bases; junction bases not matched to a gene: 6.

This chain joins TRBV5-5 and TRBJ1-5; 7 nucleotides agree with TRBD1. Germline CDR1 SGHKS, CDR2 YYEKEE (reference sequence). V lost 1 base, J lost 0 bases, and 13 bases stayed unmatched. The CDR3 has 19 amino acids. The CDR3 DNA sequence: TGTGCCAGCAGCTTGCACGAGGGGGCCTTCGAGTTTAGCAATCAGCCCCAGCATTTT. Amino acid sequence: CASSLHEGAFEFSNQPQHF.

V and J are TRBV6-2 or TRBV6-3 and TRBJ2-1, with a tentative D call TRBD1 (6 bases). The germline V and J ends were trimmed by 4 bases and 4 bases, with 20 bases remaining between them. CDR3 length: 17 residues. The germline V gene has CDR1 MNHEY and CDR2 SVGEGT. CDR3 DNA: TGTGCCAGCAGTTGGGACAAGGTCCTAGGGCTATACAATGAGCAGTTCTTC. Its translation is CASSWDKVLGLYNEQFF.

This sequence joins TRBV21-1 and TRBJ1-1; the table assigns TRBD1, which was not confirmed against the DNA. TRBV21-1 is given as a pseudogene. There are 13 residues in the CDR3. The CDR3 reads CASSKARGTEAFF. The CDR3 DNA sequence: TGTGCCAGCAGCAAAGCAAGGGGAACTGAAGCTTTCTTT.

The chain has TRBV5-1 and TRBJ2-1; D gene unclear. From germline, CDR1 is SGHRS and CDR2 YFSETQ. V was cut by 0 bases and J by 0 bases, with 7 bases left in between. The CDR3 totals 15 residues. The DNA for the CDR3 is TGCGCCAGCAGCTTGGATCTTAGCTCCTACAATGAGCAGTTCTTC. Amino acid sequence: CASSLDLSSYNEQFF.

The CDR3 region is CASSQPGQAYGYTF. The CDR3 bases are TGCGCCAGCAGCCAACCGGGACAGGCCTATGGCTACACCTTC. V usage is TRBV4-3 and J usage is TRBJ1-2, with 8 bases that match TRBD1. The CDR3 loop spans 14 amino acids. J was trimmed by 4 bases and V by 2 bases; bases with no gene match: 3. Per the germline V gene, CDR1 is LGHNA and CDR2 is YSLEER.

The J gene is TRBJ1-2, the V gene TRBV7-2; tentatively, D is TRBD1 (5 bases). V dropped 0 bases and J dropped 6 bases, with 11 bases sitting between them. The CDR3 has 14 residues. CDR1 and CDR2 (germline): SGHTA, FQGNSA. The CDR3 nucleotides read TGTGCCAGCAGCTTAGCTTTCCAGGGCAATGGCTACACCTTC. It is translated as CASSLAFQGNGYTF.

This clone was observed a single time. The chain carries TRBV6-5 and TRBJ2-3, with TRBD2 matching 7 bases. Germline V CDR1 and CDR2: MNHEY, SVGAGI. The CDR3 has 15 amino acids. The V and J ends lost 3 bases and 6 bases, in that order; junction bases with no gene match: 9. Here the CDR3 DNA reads TGTGCCAGCAGTTATCGAAGCGGGCGGGGGGATACGCAGTATTTT. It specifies CASSYRSGRGDTQYF.

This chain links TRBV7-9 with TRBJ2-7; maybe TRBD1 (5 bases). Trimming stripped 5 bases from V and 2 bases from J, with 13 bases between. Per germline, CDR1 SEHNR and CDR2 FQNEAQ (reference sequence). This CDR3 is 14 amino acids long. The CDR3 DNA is TGTGCCAGCAGCCCCGACAGTTACGCCTACGAGCAGTACTTC. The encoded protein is CASSPDSYAYEQYF.

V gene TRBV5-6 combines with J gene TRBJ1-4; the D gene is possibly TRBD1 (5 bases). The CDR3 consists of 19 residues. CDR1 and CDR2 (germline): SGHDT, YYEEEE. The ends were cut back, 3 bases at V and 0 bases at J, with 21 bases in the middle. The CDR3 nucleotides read TGTGCCAGCAGCTCAAGGGTTCGGAGGGGCGGAGCAACTAATGAAAAACTGTTTTTT. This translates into CASSSRVRRGGATNEKLFF. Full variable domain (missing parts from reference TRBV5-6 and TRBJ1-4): DAGVTQSPTHLIKTRGQQVTLRCSPKSGHDTVSWYQQALGQGPQFIFQYYEEEERQRGNFPDRFSGHQFPNYSSELNVNALLLGDSALYLCASSSRVRRGGATNEKLFFGSGTQLSVL.

CDR3 DNA sequence: TGTGCCAGCCTATTAGGGAGTTGGGACAATGAGCAGTTCTTC. Translated: CASLLGSWDNEQFF. This rearrangement joins TRBV2 to TRBJ2-1; weak D call: TRBD2 (5 bases). The CDR3 spans 14 residues. V was trimmed by 8 bases and J by 5 bases, leaving 16 bases between them. CDR1 and CDR2 from the germline V gene are SNHLY and FYNNEI.

As DNA, the CDR3 is TGTGCCAGCCGGGAGAGGGATAGGAGCAATCAGCCCCAGCATTTT. As protein: CASRERDRSNQPQHF. This chain connects TRBV28 to TRBJ1-5; D unclear. Trimming took 8 bases from V and 1 from J, leaving 15 bases between them. Germline CDR1 MDHEN, CDR2 SYDVKM. The length of the CDR3 is 15 residues.

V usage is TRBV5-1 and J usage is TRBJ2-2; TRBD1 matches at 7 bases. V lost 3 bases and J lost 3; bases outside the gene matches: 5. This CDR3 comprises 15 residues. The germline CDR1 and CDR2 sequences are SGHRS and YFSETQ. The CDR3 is CASSWIGGDTGELFF. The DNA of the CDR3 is TGCGCCAGCAGCTGGATAGGGGGCGACACCGGGGAGCTGTTTTTT.

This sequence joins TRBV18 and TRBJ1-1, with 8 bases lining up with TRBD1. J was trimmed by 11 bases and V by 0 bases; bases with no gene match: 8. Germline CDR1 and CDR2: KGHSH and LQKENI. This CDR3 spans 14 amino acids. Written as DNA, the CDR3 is TGTGCCAGCTCACCACCGGTGGACAGGGAGGGTGCTTTCTTT. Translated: CASSPPVDREGAFF. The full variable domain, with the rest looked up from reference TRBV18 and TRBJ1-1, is NAGVMQNPRHLVRRRGQEARLRCSPMKGHSHVYWYRQLPEEGLKFMVYLQKENIIDESGMPKERFSAEFPKEGPSILRIQQVVRGDSAAYFCASSPPVDREGAFFGQGTRLTVV.